This T cell receptor (beta chain) was captured in a study of T cells in Graves' hyperthyroidism and ophthalmopathy. Findings of the study overall: Blood held most thyroid clonotypes expanded above 0.001 frequency. Ophthalmopathy was separated from stable hyperthyroidism by a 13 V-J model.

Researchers took RNA transcripts and amplified the TCR beta CDR3 regions from them. TCR CDR3 regions were first amplified by RT-PCR with HTBI primers. TCRdb analysed the multiplex PCR reads with MiXCR anew, one entry per CDR3 protein. The table lists 530,000 or so distinct CDR3 sequences, 15% to 20% of them singletons. This clonotype was seen ten or more times. The antigen is unknown. Roughly 9.1 ml of fresh peripheral blood supplied the PBMCs. The V and J ends lost 0 bases and 2 bases, in that order; junction bases with no gene match: 7. The V gene's germline CDR1 is DFQATT and CDR2 SNEGSKA (reference sequence). The CDR3 is made up of 16 amino acids.

The chain joins TRBV20-1 to TRBJ2-3; 8 bases match TRBD2. The TCR sequence derives from a woman aged 18-35 years with Graves' ophthalmopathy. The sequenced sample consisted of blood. The CDR3 protein is CSARDWVAGNTDTQYF. The CDR3 coding sequence is TGCAGTGCTAGAGATTGGGTAGCGGGGAACACAGATACGCAGTATTTT.